Below, one T cell receptor beta chain is given with its context. The data derive from a study of cytotoxic CD8 clonotypes in ibrutinib-treated CLL. Across the whole study: The study recorded mean values of almost 260,000 productive templates and tens of thousands of productive rearrangements per sample.

Trimming stripped 0 bases from V and 13 bases from J, with 15 bases between. The CDR3 covers 13 residues. Looked up from germline, CDR1 is SGHDN and CDR2 is FVKESK. Library input was roughly 1.9 micrograms of DNA from cryopreserved PBMCs. TCRdb keeps only in-frame clones here, not all; method: immunoSEQ multiplex PCR. The profile shows 300,000 to 400,000 clones, around 66% of them singletons. The TCR comes from a human donor with chronic lymphocytic leukemia. Sequencing was performed on PBMCs, taken after 36 months of ibrutinib treatment. V usage is TRBV14 and J usage is TRBJ2-5, with D unclear. Here the CDR3 reads CASSQDPLGARYF. For the CDR3, the DNA is TGTGCCAGCAGCCAAGATCCTTTGGGCGCTCGGTACTTC.